This T cell receptor (beta chain) was identified during a study of cytomegalovirus exposure and HLA in healthy donors. Study-level points and caveats: As a later analysis revealed, most CMV-associated TCR beta chains appeared HLA-restricted.

The PCR employed 60 Vbeta primers together with 13 Jbeta primers. The assay was immunoSEQ multiplex PCR, and TCRdb's table has in-frame clones only and misses some. The sample yields about 130,000 clones, about 10% seen once. This clone has more than one count but fewer than ten. What it binds is unknown. The CDR3 has 13 amino acids. Germline V CDR1 and CDR2: SEHNR, FQNEAQ (reference sequence). The ends were cut back, 7 bases at V and 7 bases at J, with 16 bases in the middle. This clonotype was obtained from a woman between 18 and 29 years old in good health and CMV-seropositive. What was sequenced was PBMCs. The V and J genes are TRBV7-9 and TRBJ1-1; TRBD1 is a possible D gene (5 bases). CDR3 residues: CASIPRQNYEAFF. CDR3 nucleotides: TGTGCCAGCATCCCCCGACAGAATTATGAAGCTTTCTTT.